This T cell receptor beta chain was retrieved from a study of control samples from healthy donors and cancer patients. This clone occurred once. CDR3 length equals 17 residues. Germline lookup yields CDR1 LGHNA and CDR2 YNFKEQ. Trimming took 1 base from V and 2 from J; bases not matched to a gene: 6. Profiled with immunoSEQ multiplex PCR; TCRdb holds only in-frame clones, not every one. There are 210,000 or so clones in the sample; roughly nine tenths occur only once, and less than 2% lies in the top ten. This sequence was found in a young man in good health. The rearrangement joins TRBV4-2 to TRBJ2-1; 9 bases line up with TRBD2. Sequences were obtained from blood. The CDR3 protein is CASSQVSSGATYNEQFF. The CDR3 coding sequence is TGTGCCAGCAGCCAAGTGTCTAGCGGGGCTACCTACAATGAGCAGTTCTTC.